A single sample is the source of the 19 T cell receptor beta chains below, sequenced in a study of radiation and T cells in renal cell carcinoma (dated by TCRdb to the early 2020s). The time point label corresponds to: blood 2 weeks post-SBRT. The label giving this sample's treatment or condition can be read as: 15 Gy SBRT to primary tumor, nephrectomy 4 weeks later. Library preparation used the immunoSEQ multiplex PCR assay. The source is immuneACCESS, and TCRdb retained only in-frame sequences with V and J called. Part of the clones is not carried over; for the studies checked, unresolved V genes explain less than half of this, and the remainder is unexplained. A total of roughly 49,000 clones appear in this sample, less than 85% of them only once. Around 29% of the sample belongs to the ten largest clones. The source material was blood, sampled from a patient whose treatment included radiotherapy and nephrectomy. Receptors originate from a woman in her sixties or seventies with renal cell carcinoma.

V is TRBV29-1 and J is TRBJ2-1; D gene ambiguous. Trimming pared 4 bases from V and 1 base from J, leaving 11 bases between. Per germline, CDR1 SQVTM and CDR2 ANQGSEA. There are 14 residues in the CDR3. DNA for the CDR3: TGCAGCGTTGGGTGGGGTGGGTCCTACAATGAGCAGTTCTTC. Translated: CSVGWGGSYNEQFF.

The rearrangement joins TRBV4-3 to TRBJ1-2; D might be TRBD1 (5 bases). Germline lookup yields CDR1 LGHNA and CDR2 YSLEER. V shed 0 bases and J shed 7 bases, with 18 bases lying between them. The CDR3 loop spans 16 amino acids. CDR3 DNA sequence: TGCGCCAGCAGCCAAGACCGGTACGGGGGGGAGAGTGGCTACACCTTC. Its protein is CASSQDRYGGESGYTF.

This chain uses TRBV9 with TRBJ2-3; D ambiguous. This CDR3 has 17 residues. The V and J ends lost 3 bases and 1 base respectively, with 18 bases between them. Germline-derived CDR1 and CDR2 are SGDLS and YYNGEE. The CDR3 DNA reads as TGTGCCAGCAGCGCACTAAACACCCGACTTGGCACAGATACGCAGTATTTT. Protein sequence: CASSALNTRLGTDTQYF.

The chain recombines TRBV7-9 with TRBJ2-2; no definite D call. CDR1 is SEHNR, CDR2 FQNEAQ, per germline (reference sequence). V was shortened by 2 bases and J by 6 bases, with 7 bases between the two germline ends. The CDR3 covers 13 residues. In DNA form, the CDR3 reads TGTGCCAGCAGCTTAAGGCTAGCCGGGGAGCTGTTTTTT. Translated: CASSLRLAGELFF.

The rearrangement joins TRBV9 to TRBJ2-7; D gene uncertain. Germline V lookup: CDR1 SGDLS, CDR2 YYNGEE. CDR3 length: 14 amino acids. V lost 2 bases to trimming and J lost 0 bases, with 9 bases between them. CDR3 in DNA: TGTGCCAGCAGCGTGGACGGTTACTCCTACGAGCAGTACTTC. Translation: CASSVDGYSYEQYF.

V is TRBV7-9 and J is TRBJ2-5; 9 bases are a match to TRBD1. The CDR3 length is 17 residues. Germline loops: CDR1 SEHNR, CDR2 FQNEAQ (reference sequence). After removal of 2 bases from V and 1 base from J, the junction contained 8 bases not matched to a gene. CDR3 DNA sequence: TGTGCCAGCAGCTTAATTTTACAGGGGGCATCCCAAGAGACCCAGTACTTC. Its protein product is CASSLILQGASQETQYF.

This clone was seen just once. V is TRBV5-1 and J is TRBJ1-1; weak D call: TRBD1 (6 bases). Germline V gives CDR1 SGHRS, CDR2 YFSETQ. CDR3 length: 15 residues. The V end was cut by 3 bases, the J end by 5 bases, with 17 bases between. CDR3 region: CASSSDTGQGTEAFF. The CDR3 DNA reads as TGCGCCAGCAGCTCAGATACAGGGCAGGGAACTGAAGCTTTCTTT.

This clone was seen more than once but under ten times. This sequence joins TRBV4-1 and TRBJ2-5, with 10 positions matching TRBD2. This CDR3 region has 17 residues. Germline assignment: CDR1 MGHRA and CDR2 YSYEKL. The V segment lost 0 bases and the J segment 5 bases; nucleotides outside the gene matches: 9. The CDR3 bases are TGCGCCAGCAGCCAAGATGGGAGCGGGGGGGATAAGGAGACCCAGTACTTC. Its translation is CASSQDGSGGDKETQYF.

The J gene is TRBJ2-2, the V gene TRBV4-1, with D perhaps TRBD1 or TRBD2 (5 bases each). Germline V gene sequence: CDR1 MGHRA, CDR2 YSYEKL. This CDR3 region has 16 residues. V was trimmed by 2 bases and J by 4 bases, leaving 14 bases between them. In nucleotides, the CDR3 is TGCGCCAGCAGCCAAAGAGGGGCCAGCGGCACCGGGGAGCTGTTTTTT. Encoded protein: CASSQRGASGTGELFF.

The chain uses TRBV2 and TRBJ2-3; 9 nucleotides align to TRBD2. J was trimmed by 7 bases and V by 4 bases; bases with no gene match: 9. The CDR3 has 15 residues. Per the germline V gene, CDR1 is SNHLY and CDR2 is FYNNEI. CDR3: CASSVSSGVGNTQYF. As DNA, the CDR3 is TGTGCCAGCAGTGTGTCTAGCGGGGTAGGGAATACGCAGTATTTT.

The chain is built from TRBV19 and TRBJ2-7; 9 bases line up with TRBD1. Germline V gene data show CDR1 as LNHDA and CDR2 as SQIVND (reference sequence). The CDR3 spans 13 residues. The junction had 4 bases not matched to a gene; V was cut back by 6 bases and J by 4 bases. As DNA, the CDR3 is TGTGCCAGTAGCCGGGACAGGGATTACGAGCAGTACTTC. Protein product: CASSRDRDYEQYF.

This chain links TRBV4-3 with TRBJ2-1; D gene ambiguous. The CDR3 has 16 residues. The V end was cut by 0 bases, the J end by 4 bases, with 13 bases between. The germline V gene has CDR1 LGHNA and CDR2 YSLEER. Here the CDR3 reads CASSQDRSGRYNEQFF. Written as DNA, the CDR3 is TGCGCCAGCAGCCAAGATAGGTCCGGCAGATACAATGAGCAGTTCTTC.

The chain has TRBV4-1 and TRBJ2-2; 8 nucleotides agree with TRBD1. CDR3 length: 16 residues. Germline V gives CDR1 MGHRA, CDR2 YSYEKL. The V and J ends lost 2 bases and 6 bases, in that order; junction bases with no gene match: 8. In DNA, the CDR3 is TGCGCCAGCAGCCAATGGACAGGGATGAGGGCCGGGGAGCTGTTTTTT. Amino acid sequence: CASSQWTGMRAGELFF.

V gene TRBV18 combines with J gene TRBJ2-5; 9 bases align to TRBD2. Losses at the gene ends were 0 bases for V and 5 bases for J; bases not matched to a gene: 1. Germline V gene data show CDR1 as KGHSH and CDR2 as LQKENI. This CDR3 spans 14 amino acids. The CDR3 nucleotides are TGTGCCAGCTCACCACCGAGCGGGAGGGAGACCCAGTACTTC. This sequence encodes CASSPPSGRETQYF.

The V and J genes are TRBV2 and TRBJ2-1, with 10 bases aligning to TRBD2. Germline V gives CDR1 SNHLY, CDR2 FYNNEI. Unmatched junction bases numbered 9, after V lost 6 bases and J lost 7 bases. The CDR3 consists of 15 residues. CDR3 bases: TGTGCCAGCAGAAAAAGCGGGGGGGTTTCTAATGAGCAGTTCTTC. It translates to CASRKSGGVSNEQFF.

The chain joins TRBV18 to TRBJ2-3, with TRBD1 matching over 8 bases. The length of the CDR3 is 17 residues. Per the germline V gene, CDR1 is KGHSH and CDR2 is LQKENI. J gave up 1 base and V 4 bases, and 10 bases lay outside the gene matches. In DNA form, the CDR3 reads TGTGCCAGCTCACTAGAGGCGACAGGGGTGGGCACAGATACGCAGTATTTT. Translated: CASSLEATGVGTDTQYF.

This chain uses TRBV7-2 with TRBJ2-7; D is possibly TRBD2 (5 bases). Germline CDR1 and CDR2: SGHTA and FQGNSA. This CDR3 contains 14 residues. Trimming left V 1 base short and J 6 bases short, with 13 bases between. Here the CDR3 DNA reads TGTGCCAGCAGCTTAGTTTTGTTCGCGGGCGAGCAGTACTTC. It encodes CASSLVLFAGEQYF.

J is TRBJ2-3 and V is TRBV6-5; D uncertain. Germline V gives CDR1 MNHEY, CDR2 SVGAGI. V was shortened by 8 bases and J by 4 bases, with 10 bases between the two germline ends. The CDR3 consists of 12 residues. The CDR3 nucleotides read TGTGCCAGCCGAGGAGACGCAGATACGCAGTATTTT. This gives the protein CASRGDADTQYF.

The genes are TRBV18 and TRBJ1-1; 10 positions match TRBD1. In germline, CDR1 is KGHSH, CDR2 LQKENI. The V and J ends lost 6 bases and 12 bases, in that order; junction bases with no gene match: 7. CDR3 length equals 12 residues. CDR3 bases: TGTGCCAGCTCCCCCGGGACAGGGGCGTCTTTCTTT. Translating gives CASSPGTGASFF.